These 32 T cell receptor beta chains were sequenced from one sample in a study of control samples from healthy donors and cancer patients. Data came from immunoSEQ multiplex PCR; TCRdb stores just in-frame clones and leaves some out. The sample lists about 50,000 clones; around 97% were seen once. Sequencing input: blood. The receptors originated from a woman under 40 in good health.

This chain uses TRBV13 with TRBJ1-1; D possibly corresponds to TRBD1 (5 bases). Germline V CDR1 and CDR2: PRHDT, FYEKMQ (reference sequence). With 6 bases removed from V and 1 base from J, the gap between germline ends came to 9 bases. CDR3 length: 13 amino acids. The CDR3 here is CASREGTNTEAFF. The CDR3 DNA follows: TGTGCCAGCAGGGAGGGGACGAACACTGAAGCTTTCTTT.

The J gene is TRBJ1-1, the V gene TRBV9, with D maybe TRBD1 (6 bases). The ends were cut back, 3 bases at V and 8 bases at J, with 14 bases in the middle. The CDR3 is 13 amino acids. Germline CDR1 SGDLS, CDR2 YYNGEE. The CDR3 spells CASSAVDRAEAFF. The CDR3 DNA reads TGTGCCAGCAGCGCCGTGGACAGAGCCGAAGCTTTCTTT.

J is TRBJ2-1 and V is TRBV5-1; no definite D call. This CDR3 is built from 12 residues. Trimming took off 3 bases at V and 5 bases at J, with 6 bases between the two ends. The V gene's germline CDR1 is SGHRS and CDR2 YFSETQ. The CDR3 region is CASSYTDNEQFF. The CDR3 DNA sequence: TGCGCCAGCAGCTACACAGACAATGAGCAGTTCTTC.

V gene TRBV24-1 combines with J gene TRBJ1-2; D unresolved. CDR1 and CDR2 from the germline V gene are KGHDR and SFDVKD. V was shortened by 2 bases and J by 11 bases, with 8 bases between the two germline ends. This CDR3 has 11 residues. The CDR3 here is CATSDWGVYTF. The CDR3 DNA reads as TGTGCCACCAGTGATTGGGGAGTATACACCTTC.

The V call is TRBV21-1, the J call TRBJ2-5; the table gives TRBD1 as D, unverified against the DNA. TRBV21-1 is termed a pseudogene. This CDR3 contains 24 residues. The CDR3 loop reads CASSKVDPKGGSRGTGRNIETQYF. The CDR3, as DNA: TGTGCCAGCAGCAAAGTTGACCCTAAGGGTGGGTCGCGAGGAACAGGGCGTAATATAGAGACCCAGTACTTC.

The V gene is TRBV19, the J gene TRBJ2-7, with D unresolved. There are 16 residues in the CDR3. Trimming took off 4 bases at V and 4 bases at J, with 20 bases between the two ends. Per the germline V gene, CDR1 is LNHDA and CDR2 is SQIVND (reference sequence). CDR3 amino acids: CASSTRHPPGFYEQYF. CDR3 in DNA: TGTGCCAGTAGTACCCGACACCCCCCCGGGTTTTACGAGCAGTACTTC.

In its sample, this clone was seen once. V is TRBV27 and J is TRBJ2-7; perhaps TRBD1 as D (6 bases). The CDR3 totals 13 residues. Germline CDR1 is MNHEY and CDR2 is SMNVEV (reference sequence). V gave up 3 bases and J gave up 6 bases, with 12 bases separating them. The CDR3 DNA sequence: TGTGCCAGCAGTTTCAGGGGCTCCGGCGAGCAGTACTTC. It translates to CASSFRGSGEQYF.

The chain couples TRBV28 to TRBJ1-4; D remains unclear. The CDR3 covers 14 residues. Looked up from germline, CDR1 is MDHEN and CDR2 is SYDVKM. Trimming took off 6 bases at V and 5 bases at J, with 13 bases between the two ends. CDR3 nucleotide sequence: TGTGCCAGCAGAGACGCTATCAAAAATGAAAAACTGTTTTTT. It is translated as CASRDAIKNEKLFF. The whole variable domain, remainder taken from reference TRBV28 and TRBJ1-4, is DVKVTQSSRYLVKRTGEKVFLECVQDMDHENMFWYRQDPGLGLRLIYFSYDVKMKEKGDIPEGYSVSREKKERFSLILESASTNQTSMYLCASRDAIKNEKLFFGSGTQLSVL.

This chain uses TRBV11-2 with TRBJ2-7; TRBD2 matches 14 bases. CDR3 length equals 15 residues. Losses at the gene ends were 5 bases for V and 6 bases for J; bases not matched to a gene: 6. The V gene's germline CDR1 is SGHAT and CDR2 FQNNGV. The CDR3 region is CASSHGTSGSVEQYF. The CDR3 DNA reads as TGTGCCAGCAGCCATGGGACTAGCGGGAGTGTCGAGCAGTACTTC.

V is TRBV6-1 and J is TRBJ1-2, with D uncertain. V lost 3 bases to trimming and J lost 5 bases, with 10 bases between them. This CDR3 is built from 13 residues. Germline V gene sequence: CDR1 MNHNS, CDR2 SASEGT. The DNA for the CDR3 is TGTGCCAGCAGTGAGTCGGGTGATTATGGCTACACCTTC. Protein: CASSESGDYGYTF.

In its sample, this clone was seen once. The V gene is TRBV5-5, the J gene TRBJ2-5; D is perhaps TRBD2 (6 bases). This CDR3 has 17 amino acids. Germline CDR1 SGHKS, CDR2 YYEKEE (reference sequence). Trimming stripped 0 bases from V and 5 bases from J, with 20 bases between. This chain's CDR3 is CASSLDKVLAKGETQYF. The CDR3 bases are TGTGCCAGCAGCTTGGATAAGGTCCTAGCGAAGGGGGAGACCCAGTACTTC.

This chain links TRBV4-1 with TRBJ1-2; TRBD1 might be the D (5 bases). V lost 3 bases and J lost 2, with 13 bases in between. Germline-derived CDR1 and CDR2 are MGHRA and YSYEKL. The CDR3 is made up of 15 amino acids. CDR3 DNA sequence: TGCGCCAGCAGCCAGGACCCCCAGGGAAACTATGGCTACACCTTC. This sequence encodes CASSQDPQGNYGYTF.

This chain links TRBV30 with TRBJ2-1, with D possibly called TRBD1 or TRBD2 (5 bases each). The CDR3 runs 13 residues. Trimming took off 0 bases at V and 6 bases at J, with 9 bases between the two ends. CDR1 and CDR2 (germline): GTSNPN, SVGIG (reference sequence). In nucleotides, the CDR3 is TGTGCCTGGAGTGTCCGAGGGGCCAATGAGCAGTTCTTC. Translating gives CAWSVRGANEQFF.

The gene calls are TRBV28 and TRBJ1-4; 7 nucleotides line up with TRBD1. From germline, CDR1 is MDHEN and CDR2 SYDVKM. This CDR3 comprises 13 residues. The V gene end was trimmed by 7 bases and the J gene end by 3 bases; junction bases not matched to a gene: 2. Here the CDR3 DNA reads TGTGCCAGCAAAGGGGGCCCTAATGAAAAACTGTTTTTT. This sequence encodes CASKGGPNEKLFF. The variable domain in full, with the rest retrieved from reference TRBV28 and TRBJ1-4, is DVKVTQSSRYLVKRTGEKVFLECVQDMDHENMFWYRQDPGLGLRLIYFSYDVKMKEKGDIPEGYSVSREKKERFSLILESASTNQTSMYLCASKGGPNEKLFFGSGTQLSVL.

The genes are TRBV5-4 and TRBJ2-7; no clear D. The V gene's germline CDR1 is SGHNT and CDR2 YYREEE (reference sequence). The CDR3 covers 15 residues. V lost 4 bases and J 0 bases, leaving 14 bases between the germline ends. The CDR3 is CASSPTRLSSYEQYF. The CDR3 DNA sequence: TGTGCCAGCAGCCCAACGCGACTGAGCTCCTACGAGCAGTACTTC.

This CDR3 reads CASSTRARGGEQFF. The CDR3 nucleotides are TGTGCCAGCAGCACTCGTGCTAGGGGTGGGGAGCAGTTCTTC. The rearrangement joins TRBV7-2 to TRBJ2-1; possible D gene TRBD1, 5 bases. The CDR3 is made up of 14 amino acids. Germline CDR1 reads SGHTA; CDR2 reads FQGNSA. Trimming left V 5 bases short and J 10 bases short, with 18 bases between.

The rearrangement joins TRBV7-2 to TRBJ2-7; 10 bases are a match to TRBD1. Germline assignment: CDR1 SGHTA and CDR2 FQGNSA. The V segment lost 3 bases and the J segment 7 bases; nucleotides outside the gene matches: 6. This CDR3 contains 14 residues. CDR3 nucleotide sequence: TGTGCCAGCAGCTTCGGACAGGGGGGAAGGGAGCAGTACTTC. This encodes CASSFGQGGREQYF.

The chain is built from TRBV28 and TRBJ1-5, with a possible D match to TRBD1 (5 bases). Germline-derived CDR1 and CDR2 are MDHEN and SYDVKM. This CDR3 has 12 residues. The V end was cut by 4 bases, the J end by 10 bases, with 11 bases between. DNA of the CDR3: TGTGCCAGCAGTTCGGGGACTTTACCCCAGCATTTT. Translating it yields CASSSGTLPQHF.

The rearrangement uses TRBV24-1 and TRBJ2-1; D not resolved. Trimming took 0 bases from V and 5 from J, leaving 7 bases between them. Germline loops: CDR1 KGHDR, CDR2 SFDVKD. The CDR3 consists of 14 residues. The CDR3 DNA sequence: TGTGCCACCAGTGATTTGCGGGTCCACAATGAGCAGTTCTTC. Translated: CATSDLRVHNEQFF.

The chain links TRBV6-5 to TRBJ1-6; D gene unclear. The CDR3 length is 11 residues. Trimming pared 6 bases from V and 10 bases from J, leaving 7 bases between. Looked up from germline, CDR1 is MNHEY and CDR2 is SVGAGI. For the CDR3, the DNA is TGTGCCAGCAGGCAGCTCTCACCCCTCCACTTT. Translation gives CASRQLSPLHF.

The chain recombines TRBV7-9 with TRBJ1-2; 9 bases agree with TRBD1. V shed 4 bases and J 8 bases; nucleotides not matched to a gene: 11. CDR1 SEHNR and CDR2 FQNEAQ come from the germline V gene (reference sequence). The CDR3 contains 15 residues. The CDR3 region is CASSSGDRDGQGYTF. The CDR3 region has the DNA TGTGCCAGCAGCTCCGGGGACAGGGACGGACAGGGCTACACCTTC.

CDR3 sequence (DNA): TGTGCCAGCCTAGCCCGGGGTAGCTCCTACAATGAGCAGTTCTTC. It specifies CASLARGSSYNEQFF. The J gene is TRBJ2-1, the V gene TRBV28; a weak D match, TRBD2 (5 bases). The ends were cut back, 8 bases at V and 0 bases at J, with 14 bases in the middle. CDR3 length equals 15 residues. Germline CDR1 reads MDHEN; CDR2 reads SYDVKM.

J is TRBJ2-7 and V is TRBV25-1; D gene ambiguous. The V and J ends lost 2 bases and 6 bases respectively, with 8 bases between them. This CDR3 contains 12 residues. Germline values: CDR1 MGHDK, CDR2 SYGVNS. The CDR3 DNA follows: TGTGCCAGCAGTGAACTTGGAACCGAGCAGTACTTC. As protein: CASSELGTEQYF.

In DNA form, the CDR3 reads TGTGCCAGCAGTTTTGAGGGCCCTAGCACAGATACGCAGTATTTT. Its translation is CASSFEGPSTDTQYF. This chain uses TRBV27 with TRBJ2-3, with D possibly being TRBD2 (5 bases). The germline V gene encodes CDR1 MNHEY and CDR2 SMNVEV (reference sequence). The CDR3 sequence is 15 residues long. V was clipped by 3 bases and J by 0 bases, with 10 bases between them.

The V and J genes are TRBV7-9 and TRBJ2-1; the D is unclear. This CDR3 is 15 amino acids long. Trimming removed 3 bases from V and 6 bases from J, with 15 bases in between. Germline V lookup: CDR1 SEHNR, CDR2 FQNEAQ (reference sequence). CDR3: CASSFYLPASNEQFF. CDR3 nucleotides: TGTGCCAGCAGCTTCTATCTCCCAGCATCCAATGAGCAGTTCTTC.

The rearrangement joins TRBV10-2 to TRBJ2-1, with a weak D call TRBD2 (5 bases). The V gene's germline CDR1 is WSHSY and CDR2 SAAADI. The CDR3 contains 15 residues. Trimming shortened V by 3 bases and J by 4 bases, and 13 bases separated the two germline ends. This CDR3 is CASSDGEGYYNEQFF. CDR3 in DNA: TGCGCCAGCAGTGATGGCGAGGGCTATTACAATGAGCAGTTCTTC.

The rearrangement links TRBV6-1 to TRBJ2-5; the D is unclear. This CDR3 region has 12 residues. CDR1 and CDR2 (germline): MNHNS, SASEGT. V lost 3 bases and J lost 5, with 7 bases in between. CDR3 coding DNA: TGTGCCAGCAGTGACCCCGCCGAGACCCAGTACTTC. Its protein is CASSDPAETQYF.

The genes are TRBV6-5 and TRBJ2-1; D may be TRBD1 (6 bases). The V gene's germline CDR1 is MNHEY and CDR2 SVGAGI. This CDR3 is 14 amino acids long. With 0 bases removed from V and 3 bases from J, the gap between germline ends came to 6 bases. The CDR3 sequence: CASSYSQGYNEQFF. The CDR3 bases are TGTGCCAGCAGTTACTCACAGGGCTACAATGAGCAGTTCTTC.

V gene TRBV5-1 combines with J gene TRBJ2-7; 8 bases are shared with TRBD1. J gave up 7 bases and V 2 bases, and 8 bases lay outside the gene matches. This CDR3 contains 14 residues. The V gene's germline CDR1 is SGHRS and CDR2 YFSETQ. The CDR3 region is CASSFRGGQGEQYF. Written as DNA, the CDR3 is TGCGCCAGCAGCTTTCGAGGCGGACAGGGAGAGCAGTACTTC.

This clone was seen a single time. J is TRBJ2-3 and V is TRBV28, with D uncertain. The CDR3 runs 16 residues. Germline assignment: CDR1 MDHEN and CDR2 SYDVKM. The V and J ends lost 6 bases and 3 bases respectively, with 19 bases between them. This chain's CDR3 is CASRKRPSDRTDTQYF. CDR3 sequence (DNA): TGTGCCAGCAGAAAACGACCGAGTGATCGGACAGATACGCAGTATTTT.

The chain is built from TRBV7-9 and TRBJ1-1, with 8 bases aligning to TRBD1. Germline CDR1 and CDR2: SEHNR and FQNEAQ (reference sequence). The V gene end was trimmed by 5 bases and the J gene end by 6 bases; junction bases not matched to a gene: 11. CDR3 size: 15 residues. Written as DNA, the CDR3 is TGTGCCAGCAGCCGGCAGACAGGGGAAGTGGCTGAAGCTTTCTTT. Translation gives CASSRQTGEVAEAFF.

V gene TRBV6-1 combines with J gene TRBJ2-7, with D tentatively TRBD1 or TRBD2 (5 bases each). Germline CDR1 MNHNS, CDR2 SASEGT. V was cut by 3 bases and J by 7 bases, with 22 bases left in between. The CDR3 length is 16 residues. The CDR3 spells CASSDWNRDVGREQYF. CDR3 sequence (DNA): TGTGCCAGCAGTGATTGGAACCGGGACGTGGGTCGGGAGCAGTACTTC.